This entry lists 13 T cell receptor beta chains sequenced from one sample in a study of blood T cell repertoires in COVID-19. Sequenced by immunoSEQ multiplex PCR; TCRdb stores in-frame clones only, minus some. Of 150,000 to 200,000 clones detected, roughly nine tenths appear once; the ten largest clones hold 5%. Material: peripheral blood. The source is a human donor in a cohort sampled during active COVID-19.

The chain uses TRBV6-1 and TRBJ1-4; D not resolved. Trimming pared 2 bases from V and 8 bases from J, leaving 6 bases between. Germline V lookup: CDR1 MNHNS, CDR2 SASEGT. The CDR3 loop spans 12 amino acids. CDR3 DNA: TGTGCCAGCAGTGAACTACAGGAAAAACTGTTTTTT. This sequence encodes CASSELQEKLFF.

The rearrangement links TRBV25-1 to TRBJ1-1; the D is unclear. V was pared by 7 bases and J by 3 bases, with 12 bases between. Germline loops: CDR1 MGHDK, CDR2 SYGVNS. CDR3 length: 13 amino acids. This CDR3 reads CASMLTGYTEAFF. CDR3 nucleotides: TGTGCCAGCATGTTAACGGGGTACACTGAAGCTTTCTTT.

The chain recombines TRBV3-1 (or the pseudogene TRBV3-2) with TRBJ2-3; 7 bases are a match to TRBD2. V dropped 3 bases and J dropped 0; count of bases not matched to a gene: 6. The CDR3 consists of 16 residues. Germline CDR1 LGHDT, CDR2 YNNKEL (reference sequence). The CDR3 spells CASSQLAEVSTDTQYF. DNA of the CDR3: TGTGCCAGCAGCCAGCTAGCGGAGGTTAGCACAGATACGCAGTATTTT.

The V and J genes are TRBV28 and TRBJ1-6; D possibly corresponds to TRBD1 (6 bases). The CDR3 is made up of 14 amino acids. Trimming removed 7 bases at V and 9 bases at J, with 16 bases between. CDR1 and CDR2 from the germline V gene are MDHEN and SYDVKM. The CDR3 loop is CASTPTGTLSPLHF. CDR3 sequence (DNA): TGTGCCAGCACTCCCACAGGGACGCTTTCACCCCTCCACTTT.

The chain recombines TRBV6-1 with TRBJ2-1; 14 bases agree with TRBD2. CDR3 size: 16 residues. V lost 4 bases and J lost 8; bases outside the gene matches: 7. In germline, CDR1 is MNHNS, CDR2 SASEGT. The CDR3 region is CASSVTSGGALDEQFF. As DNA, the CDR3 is TGTGCCAGCAGTGTGACTAGCGGGGGGGCCCTTGATGAGCAGTTCTTC.

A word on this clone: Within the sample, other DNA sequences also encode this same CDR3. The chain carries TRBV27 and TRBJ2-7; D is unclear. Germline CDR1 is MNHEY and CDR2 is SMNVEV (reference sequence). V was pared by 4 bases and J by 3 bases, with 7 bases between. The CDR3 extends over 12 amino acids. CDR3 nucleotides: TGTGCCAGCAGTTCCGGCGGCTACGAGCAGTACTTC. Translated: CASSSGGYEQYF.

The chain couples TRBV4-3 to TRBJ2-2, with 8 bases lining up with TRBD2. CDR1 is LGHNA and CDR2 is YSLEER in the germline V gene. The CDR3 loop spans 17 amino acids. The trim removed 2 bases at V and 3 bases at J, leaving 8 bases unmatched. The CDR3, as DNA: TGCGCCAGCAGCCAAACCCGAGCGGGGGCTCACACCGGGGAGCTGTTTTTT. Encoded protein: CASSQTRAGAHTGELFF.

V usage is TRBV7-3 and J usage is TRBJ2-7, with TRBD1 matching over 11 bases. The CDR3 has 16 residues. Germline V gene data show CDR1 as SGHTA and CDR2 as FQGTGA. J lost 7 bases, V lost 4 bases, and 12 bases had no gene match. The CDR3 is CASSSTSGTGGREQYF. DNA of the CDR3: TGTGCCAGCAGCTCAACCTCCGGGACAGGGGGACGGGAGCAGTACTTC.

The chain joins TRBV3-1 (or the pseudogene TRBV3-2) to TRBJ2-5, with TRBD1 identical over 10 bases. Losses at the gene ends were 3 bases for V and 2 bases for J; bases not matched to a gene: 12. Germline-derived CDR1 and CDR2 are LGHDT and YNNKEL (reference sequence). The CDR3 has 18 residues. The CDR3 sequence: CASSHPPPGTGEQETQYF. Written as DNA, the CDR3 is TGTGCCAGCAGCCATCCCCCCCCAGGGACAGGGGAACAAGAGACCCAGTACTTC.

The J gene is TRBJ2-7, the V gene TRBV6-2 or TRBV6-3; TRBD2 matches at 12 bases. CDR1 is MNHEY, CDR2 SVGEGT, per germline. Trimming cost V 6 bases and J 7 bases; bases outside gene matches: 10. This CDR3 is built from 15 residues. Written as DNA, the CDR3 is TGTGCCAGCAGCCGAATACTAGCGGGAGGAAGGGAGCAGTACTTC. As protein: CASSRILAGGREQYF.

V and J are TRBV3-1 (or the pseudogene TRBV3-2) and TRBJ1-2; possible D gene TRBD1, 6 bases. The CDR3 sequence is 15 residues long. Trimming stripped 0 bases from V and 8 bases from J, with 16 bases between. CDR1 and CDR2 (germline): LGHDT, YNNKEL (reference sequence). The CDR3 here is CASSQDPGGADGYTF. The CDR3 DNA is TGTGCCAGCAGCCAAGACCCTGGGGGCGCGGACGGCTACACCTTC.

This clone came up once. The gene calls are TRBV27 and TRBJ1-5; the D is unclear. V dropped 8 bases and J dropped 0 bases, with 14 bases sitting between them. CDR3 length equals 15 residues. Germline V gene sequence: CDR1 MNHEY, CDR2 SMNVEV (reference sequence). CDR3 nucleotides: TGTGCCAGCCGACCGACTACCTATAGCAATCAGCCCCAGCATTTT. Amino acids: CASRPTTYSNQPQHF.

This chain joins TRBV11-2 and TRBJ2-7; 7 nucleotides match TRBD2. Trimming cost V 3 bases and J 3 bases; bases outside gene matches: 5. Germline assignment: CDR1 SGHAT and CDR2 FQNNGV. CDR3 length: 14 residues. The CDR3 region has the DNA TGTGCCAGCAGCTTGCTGGGAGGGGTCTACGAGCAGTACTTC. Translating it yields CASSLLGGVYEQYF.